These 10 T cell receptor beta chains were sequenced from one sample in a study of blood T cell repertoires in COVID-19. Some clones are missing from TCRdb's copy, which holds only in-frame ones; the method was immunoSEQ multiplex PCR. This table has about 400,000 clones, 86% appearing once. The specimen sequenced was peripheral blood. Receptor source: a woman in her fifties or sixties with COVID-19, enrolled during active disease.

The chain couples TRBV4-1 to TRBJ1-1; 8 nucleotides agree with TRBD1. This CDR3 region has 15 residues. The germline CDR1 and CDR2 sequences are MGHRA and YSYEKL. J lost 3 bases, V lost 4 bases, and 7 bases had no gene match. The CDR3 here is CASSPAQTGDTEAFF. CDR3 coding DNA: TGCGCCAGCAGCCCTGCACAGACAGGGGACACTGAAGCTTTCTTT.

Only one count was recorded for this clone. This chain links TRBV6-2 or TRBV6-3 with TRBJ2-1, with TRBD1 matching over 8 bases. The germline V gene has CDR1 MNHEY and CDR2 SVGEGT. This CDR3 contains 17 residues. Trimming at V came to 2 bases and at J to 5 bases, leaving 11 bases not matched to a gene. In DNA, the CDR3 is TGTGCCAGCAGTTACGCTGGACAGGGAAGAGGAGACAATGAGCAGTTCTTC. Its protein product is CASSYAGQGRGDNEQFF.

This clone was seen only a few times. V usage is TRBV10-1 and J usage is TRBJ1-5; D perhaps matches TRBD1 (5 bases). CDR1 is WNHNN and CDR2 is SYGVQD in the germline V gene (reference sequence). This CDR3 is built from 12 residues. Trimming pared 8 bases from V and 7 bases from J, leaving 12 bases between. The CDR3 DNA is TGCGCCAGCCGCGGGGGGAGCCAGCCCCAGCATTTT. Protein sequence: CASRGGSQPQHF.

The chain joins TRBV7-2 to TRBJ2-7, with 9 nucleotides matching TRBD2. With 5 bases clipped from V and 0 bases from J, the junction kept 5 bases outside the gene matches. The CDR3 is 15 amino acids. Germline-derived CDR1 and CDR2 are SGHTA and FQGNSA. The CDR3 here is CASSASGGPSYEQYF. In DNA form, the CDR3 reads TGTGCCAGCAGCGCGAGCGGGGGGCCCTCCTACGAGCAGTACTTC.

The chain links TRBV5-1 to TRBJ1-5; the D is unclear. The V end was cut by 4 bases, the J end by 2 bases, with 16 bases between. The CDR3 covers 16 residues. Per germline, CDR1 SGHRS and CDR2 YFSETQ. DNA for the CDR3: TGCGCCAGCAGCCCCTCGAGCGGATATGGCAATCAGCCCCAGCATTTT. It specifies CASSPSSGYGNQPQHF.

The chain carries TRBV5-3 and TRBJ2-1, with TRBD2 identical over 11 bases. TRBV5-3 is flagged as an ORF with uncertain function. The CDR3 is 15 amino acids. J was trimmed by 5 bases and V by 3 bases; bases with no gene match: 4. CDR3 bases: TGTGCCAGAAGCTGTCCGGGACTAGCGGACAATGAGCAGTTCTTC. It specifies CARSCPGLADNEQFF.

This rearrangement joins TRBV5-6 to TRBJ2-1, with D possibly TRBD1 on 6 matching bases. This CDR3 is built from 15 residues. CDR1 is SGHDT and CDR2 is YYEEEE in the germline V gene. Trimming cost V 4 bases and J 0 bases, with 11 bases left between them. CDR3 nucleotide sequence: TGTGCCAGCAGCACCGGACAGAACTCCTACAATGAGCAGTTCTTC. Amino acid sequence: CASSTGQNSYNEQFF.

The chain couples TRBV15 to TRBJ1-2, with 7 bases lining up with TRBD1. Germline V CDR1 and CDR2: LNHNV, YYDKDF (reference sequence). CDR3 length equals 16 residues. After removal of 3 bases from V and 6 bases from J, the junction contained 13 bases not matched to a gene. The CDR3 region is CATSSKTNQGGDGYTF. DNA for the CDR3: TGTGCCACCAGCAGCAAAACGAACCAGGGGGGAGATGGCTACACCTTC.

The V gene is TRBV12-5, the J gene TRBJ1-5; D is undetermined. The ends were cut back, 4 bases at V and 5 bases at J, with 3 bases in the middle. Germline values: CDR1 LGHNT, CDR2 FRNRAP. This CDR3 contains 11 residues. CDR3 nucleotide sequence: TGTGCTAGTGGTTCTTATCAGCCCCAGCATTTT. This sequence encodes CASGSYQPQHF.

The chain's CDR3 is CASGAEETQYF. Here the CDR3 DNA reads TGTGCCAGCGGTGCGGAAGAGACCCAGTACTTC. The V gene is TRBV7-9, the J gene TRBJ2-5; no definite D call. Germline-derived CDR1 and CDR2 are SEHNR and FQNEAQ (reference sequence). V was trimmed by 8 bases and J by 3 bases, leaving 7 bases between them. The CDR3 runs to 11 residues.